The clone carrying this T cell receptor beta chain was recorded at least ten times. Trimming took 3 bases from V and 0 from J; bases not matched to a gene: 7. CDR1 and CDR2 (germline): SQVTM, ANQGSEA. The length of the CDR3 is 15 residues. The data were obtained in a study of T-cell reconstitution after alpha-beta-depleted transplantation in children. During its preparation, the TCRbeta library received unique molecular identifiers. TCRdb reanalysed the PCR reads using MiXCR and keeps one entry per CDR3 protein. Of 700,000 or so distinct CDR3 sequences in the sample, around 14% were seen once. The sequence was obtained from a girl aged 2 to 9 with congenital amegakaryocytic thrombocytopenia, due to receive a stem cell transplant. The sample consisted of PBMCs, taken before TCRalphabeta/CD19-depleted stem cell transplant. The J gene is TRBJ1-2, the V gene TRBV29-1; 7 bases match TRBD1. For the CDR3, the DNA is TGCAGCGTTGATCAGGGGGGACCGGCTAACTATGGCTACACCTTC. Protein: CSVDQGGPANYGYTF. Full variable domain (rest looked up from reference TRBV29-1 and TRBJ1-2): SAVISQKPSRDICQRGTSLTIQCQVDSQVTMMFWYRQQPGQSLTLIATANQGSEATYESGFVIDKFPISRPNLTFSTLTVSNMSPEDSSIYLCSVDQGGPANYGYTFGSGTRLTVV.